This TCR beta chain originates from a study of T-cell memory formation after mild COVID-19. This clonotype was counted many times. Its antigen remains unknown. General observations from the study: Certain responding clones were present in pre-infection memory, suggesting participation of cross-reactive memory. The main location of contracting CD4+ clones was CM and EM, and that of contracting CD8+ clones was EMRA. CD4/CD8 balance characterized clones contracting day 15 to 85, and CD4+ skew characterized later expanders.

TCRdb processed the 5' RACE reads anew with MiXCR; each CDR3 protein has one entry. Here the sample spans tens of thousands of distinct CDR3 sequences, 6% to 8.5% being singletons. Trimming took off 7 bases at V and 4 bases at J, with 19 bases between the two ends. This CDR3 is built from 15 residues. CDR1 is SGHTA and CDR2 is FQGNSA in the germline V gene. This sequence originates from an adult who had mild COVID-19 (a few samples of this study predate the infection). Cell type and time point are not known. Sequenced input: PBMCs or a T cell subset sorted from them (not recorded which). The genes are TRBV7-2 and TRBJ1-1; D possibly corresponds to TRBD1 (5 bases). CDR3 sequence (DNA): TGTGCCAGCACCGCATCGGGGGGGGGTAGCACTGAAGCTTTCTTT. Translated: CASTASGGGSTEAFF.